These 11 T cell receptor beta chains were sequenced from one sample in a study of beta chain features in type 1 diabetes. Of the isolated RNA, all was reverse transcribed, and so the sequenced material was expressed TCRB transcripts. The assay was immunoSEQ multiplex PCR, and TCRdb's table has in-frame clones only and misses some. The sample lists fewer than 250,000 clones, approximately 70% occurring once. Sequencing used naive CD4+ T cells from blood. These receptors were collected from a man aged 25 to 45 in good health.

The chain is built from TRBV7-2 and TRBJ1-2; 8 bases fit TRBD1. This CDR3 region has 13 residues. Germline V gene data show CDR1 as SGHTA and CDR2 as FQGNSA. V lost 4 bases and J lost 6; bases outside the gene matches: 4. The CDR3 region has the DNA TGTGCCAGCAGCTCGGGACAGGTAGATGGCTACACCTTC. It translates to CASSSGQVDGYTF.

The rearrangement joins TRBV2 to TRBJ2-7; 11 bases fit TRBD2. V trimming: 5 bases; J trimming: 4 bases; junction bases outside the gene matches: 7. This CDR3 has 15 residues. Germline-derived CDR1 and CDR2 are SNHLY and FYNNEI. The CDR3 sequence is CASSPRTSGSYEQYF. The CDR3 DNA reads TGTGCCAGCAGTCCCAGGACTAGCGGGTCTTACGAGCAGTACTTC.

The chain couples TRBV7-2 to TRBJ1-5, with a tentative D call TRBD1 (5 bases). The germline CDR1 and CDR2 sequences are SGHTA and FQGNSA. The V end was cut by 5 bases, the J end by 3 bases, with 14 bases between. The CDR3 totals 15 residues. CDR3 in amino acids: CASSTRGTVNQPQHF. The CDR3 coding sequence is TGTGCCAGCAGCACACGGGGGACGGTCAATCAGCCCCAGCATTTT.

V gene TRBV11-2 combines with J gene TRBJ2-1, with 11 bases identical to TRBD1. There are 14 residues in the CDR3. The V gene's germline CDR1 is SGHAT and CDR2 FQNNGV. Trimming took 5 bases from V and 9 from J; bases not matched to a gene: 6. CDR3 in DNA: TGTGCCAGCAGCGTCCGGGACAGGGGGTCTGAGCAGTTCTTC. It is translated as CASSVRDRGSEQFF.

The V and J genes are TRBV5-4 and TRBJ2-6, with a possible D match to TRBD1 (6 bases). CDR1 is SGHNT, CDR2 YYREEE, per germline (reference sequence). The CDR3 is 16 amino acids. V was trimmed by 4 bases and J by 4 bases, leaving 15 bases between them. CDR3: CASSPPQGLGANVLTF. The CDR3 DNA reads TGTGCCAGCAGCCCTCCCCAGGGGCTGGGGGCCAACGTCCTGACTTTC.

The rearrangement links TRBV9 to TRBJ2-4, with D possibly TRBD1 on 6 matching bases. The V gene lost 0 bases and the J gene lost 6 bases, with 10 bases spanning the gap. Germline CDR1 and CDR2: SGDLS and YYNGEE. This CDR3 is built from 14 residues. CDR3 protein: CASSVAGARNIQYF. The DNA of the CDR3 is TGTGCCAGCAGCGTAGCAGGGGCGAGAAACATTCAGTACTTC.

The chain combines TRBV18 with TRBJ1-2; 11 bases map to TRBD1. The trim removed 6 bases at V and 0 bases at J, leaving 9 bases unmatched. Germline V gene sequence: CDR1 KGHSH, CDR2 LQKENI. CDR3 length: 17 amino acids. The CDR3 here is CASSRTGGRNANYGYTF. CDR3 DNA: TGTGCCAGCTCTCGGACAGGGGGCCGAAACGCTAACTATGGCTACACCTTC.

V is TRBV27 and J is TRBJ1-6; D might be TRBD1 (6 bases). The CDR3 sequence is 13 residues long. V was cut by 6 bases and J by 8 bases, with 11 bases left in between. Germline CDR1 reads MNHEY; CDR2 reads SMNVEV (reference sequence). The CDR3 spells CASSGAGDSPLHF. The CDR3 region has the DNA TGTGCCAGCAGCGGGGCAGGGGATTCACCCCTCCACTTT.

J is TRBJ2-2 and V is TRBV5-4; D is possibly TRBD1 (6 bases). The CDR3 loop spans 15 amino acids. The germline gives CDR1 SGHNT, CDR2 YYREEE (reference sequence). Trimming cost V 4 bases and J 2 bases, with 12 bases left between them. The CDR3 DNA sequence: TGTGCCAGCAGCCAGGACAGCCTTAACACCGGGGAGCTGTTTTTT. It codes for CASSQDSLNTGELFF.

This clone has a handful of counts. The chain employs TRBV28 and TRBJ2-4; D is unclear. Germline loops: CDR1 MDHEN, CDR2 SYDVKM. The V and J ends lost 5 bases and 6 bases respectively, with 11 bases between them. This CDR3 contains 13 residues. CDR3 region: CASSVGSTNIQYF. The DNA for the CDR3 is TGTGCCAGCAGTGTCGGGTCGACAAACATTCAGTACTTC.

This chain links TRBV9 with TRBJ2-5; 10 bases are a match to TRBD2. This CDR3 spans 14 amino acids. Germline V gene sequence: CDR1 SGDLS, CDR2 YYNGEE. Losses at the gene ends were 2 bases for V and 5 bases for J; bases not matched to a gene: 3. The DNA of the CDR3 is TGTGCCAGCAGCGTTAGCGGGAGGACGGAGACCCAGTACTTC. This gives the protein CASSVSGRTETQYF.